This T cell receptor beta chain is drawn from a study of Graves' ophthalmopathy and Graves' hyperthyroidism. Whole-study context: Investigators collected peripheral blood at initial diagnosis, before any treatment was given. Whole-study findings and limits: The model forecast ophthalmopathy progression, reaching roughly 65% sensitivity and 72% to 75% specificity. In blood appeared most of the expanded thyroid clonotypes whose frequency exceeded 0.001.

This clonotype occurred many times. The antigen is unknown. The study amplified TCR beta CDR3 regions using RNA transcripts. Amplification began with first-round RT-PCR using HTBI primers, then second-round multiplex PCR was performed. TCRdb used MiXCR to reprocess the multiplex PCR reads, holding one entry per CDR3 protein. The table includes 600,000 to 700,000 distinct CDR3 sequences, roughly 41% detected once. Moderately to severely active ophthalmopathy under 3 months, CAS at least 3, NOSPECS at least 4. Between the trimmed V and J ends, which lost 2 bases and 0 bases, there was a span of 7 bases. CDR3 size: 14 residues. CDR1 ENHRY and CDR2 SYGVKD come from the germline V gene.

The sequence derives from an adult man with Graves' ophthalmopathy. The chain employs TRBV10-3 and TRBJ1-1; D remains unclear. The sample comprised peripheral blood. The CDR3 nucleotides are TGTGCCATCAGTGAGACAAACATGAACACTGAAGCTTTCTTT. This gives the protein CAISETNMNTEAFF.